This T cell receptor beta chain was identified in a study of CXCR3-negative and CXCR3-positive naive CD8 T cells. Turning to the study itself: Sequencing yielded approximately 150 million TRB reads, roughly 1.5 +/- 0.3 million per library.

Germline V gene sequence: CDR1 MNHEY, CDR2 SMNVEV (reference sequence). This CDR3 spans 16 amino acids. The method, 5' RACE with UMI labels, was used to prepare the TRB cDNA libraries. No DNA is given; TCRdb re-called the 5' RACE reads and lists each CDR3 protein once. The sample has 6,500 to 8,000 distinct CDR3 sequences, and its top ten clones hold roughly 1.2%. By frequency, this clonotype registers medium-sized (0.01 to 0.1%). Naive CD8+ T lymphocytes were specified as CD45RO-CCR7+CD27+CD95-. This receptor was identified in a human donor in good health. Some clones in this sample may be carry-over from other donors' samples. This sequence joins TRBV27 and TRBJ1-1; TCRdb calls TRBD1, which cannot be checked without DNA. Source material: naive CXCR3- CD8+ T cells from blood. The subset here: CD45RO-CCR7+CD27+CD95- naive CD8+ T cells lacking CXCR3 (TNR3-). The CDR3 is CASSYSAGGSSTEAFF.